One and the same sample provided the 11 T cell receptor beta chains below, sequenced in a study of OX40 agonist ivuxolimab in advanced cancers. Sequenced by immunoSEQ multiplex PCR; TCRdb stores in-frame clones only, minus some. The sample carries more than 80,000 clones, less than 95% recorded once. Material: CD4+ or CD8+ T cells sorted from blood, obtained in a trial of the OX40 agonist ivuxolimab. The receptor set was obtained from an adult with an advanced solid tumor such as melanoma, head and neck, liver or kidney cancer.

The CDR3 nucleotides read TGTGCCAGCAGCTTGAGGGGGGCGAGCACAGATACGCAGTATTTT. This sequence encodes CASSLRGASTDTQYF. This chain connects TRBV5-4 to TRBJ2-3; D tentatively reads TRBD1 or TRBD2 (6 bases each). Germline assignment: CDR1 SGHNT and CDR2 YYREEE (reference sequence). Trimming pared 1 base from V and 0 bases from J, leaving 9 bases between. CDR3 length equals 15 residues.

The CDR3 coding sequence is TGTGCCTGGGATCAGGGTTATTCCTACGAGCAGTACTTC. Its protein is CAWDQGYSYEQYF. The V gene is TRBV30, the J gene TRBJ2-7, with D perhaps TRBD1 (5 bases). V was shortened by 5 bases and J by 1 base, with 12 bases between the two germline ends. The CDR3 is 13 residues long. Per germline, CDR1 GTSNPN and CDR2 SVGIG (reference sequence).

This chain uses TRBV4-3 with TRBJ2-1, with TRBD2 identical over 8 bases. V lost 0 bases to trimming and J lost 7 bases; unmatched junction nucleotides: 8. CDR1 is LGHNA and CDR2 is YSLEER in the germline V gene. The CDR3 loop spans 16 amino acids. The CDR3 region is CASSQDPAGGPNEQFF. The CDR3 DNA reads TGCGCCAGCAGCCAAGATCCCGCGGGGGGCCCTAATGAGCAGTTCTTC.

CDR3: CASSLVSLTHGDTEAFF. CDR3 DNA: TGTGCCAGCAGTTTGGTTTCACTTACCCACGGGGACACTGAAGCTTTCTTT. The chain couples TRBV27 to TRBJ1-1; D uncertain. CDR1 MNHEY and CDR2 SMNVEV come from the germline V gene (reference sequence). The ends were cut back, 3 bases at V and 3 bases at J, with 20 bases in the middle. The CDR3 runs to 17 residues.

V gene TRBV19 combines with J gene TRBJ1-2; D is uncertain. Germline V gives CDR1 LNHDA, CDR2 SQIVND (reference sequence). The CDR3 length is 15 residues. Trimming pared 3 bases from V and 5 bases from J, leaving 16 bases between. The CDR3 protein is CASSMAGPFLYGYTF. CDR3 bases: TGTGCCAGTAGTATGGCCGGTCCTTTCCTTTATGGCTACACCTTC. Filled out from reference TRBV19 and TRBJ1-2, the complete variable domain reads DGGITQSPKYLFRKEGQNVTLSCEQNLNHDAMYWYRQDPGQGLRLIYYSQIVNDFQKGDIAEGYSVSREKKESFPLTVTSAQKNPTAFYLCASSMAGPFLYGYTFGSGTRLTVV.

The chain has TRBV10-2 and TRBJ2-7; 7 positions match TRBD1. CDR3 size: 14 residues. Germline CDR1 and CDR2: WSHSY and SAAADI. Germline trimming cut 5 bases from V and 5 bases from J; bases unmatched to any gene: 9. CDR3 sequence (DNA): TGCGCCAGCAGTACTACAGGGGCAGGGGACGAGCAGTACGTC. As protein: CASSTTGAGDEQYV.

The J gene is TRBJ1-5, the V gene TRBV28; D is unclear. Deletions cut 2 bases from V and 4 bases from J, with 12 bases between. The germline V gene encodes CDR1 MDHEN and CDR2 SYDVKM. This CDR3 comprises 15 residues. CDR3 DNA: TGTGCCAGCAGTTTAATGGGTTTTATGAATCAGCCCCAGCATTTT. The encoded protein is CASSLMGFMNQPQHF.

V gene TRBV25-1 combines with J gene TRBJ1-1, with TRBD1 matching 8 bases. Unmatched junction bases numbered 7, after V lost 3 bases and J lost 1 base. CDR1 is MGHDK, CDR2 SYGVNS, per germline. The CDR3 spans 16 residues. CDR3 DNA: TGTGCCAGCAGTGAGCTACGGACAGGGACGAACACTGAAGCTTTCTTT. Translation: CASSELRTGTNTEAFF.

This chain links TRBV27 with TRBJ2-7; D not resolved. The CDR3 has 14 residues. Looked up from germline, CDR1 is MNHEY and CDR2 is SMNVEV (reference sequence). The V end was cut by 6 bases, the J end by 1 base, with 13 bases between. CDR3 amino acids: CASRPDVQSYEQYF. The CDR3 nucleotides are TGTGCCAGCAGACCGGACGTTCAGTCCTACGAGCAGTACTTC.

The CDR3 nucleotides are TGCGCCAGCAGCCAAGTGTCCGGGACTAGCGGGTACAATGAGCAGTTCTTC. Translated, it gives CASSQVSGTSGYNEQFF. This chain connects TRBV4-3 to TRBJ2-1; 12 nucleotides agree with TRBD2. Trimming took 1 base from V and 4 from J; bases not matched to a gene: 5. The CDR3 has 17 residues. Germline V gene data show CDR1 as LGHNA and CDR2 as YSLEER.

This CDR3 reads CASSKRDSGHQPQHF. CDR3 coding DNA: TGTGCCAGTAGTAAGCGGGACAGCGGGCATCAGCCCCAGCATTTT. The chain recombines TRBV19 with TRBJ1-5, with 7 bases lining up with TRBD1. Germline V gives CDR1 LNHDA, CDR2 SQIVND (reference sequence). The CDR3 is 15 amino acids. The trim removed 4 bases at V and 5 bases at J, leaving 8 bases unmatched.